The T cell receptor (beta chain) described here comes from a study of T cells in tuberculosis. TCRdb's table, derived via immunoSEQ multiplex PCR, lists solely in-frame clones and lacks some. The sample includes about 34,000 clones, 90% to 95% of them seen just once. V was trimmed by 6 bases and J by 3 bases, leaving 14 bases between them. Germline lookup yields CDR1 SEHNR and CDR2 FQNEAQ (reference sequence). CDR3 length: 15 residues. As to time point: new active TB diagnosis, blood taken before or within 7 days of starting treatment. The chain combines TRBV7-9 with TRBJ2-2; TRBD1 might be the D (5 bases). Source: PBMCs, taken at tuberculosis diagnosis. The source is an adult with tuberculosis. The CDR3 sequence is CASSQGIPYTGELFF. CDR3 sequence (DNA): TGTGCCAGCAGTCAGGGAATACCATACACCGGGGAGCTGTTTTTT.